What follows are 17 T cell receptor beta chains derived from one specimen sequenced in a study of blood T cell repertoires in COVID-19. Here immunoSEQ multiplex PCR was the method, and the copy in TCRdb shows in-frame clones only, minus some. The sample has 85,000 to 110,000 clones; around four fifths are singletons. Specimen: peripheral blood. These receptors originate from a human donor in a cohort sampled during active COVID-19.

This rearrangement joins TRBV6-6 to TRBJ2-3; 10 bases are shared with TRBD1. The germline V gene encodes CDR1 MNHNY and CDR2 SVGAGI (reference sequence). J lost 2 bases, V lost 6 bases, and 5 bases had no gene match. The length of the CDR3 is 15 residues. The CDR3 spells CASSPGQGNTDTQYF. In DNA, the CDR3 is TGTGCCAGCAGCCCGGGACAGGGGAACACAGATACGCAGTATTTT.

A single count supports this clone. This chain links TRBV5-1 with TRBJ1-1; possibly TRBD1 for D (5 bases). V was cut by 4 bases and J by 2 bases, with 12 bases left in between. The V gene's germline CDR1 is SGHRS and CDR2 YFSETQ. The CDR3 covers 14 residues. Written as DNA, the CDR3 is TGCGCCAGCAGCCCGGAGGGGTTCAACACTGAAGCTTTCTTT. Residues: CASSPEGFNTEAFF. The complete variable domain, with remaining parts taken from reference TRBV5-1 and TRBJ1-1, reads KAGVTQTPRYLIKTRGQQVTLSCSPISGHRSVSWYQQTPGQGLQFLFEYFSETQRNKGNFPGRFSGRQFSNSRSEMNVSTLELGDSALYLCASSPEGFNTEAFFGQGTRLTVV.

The V call is TRBV5-4, the J call TRBJ2-7; TRBD1 matches 8 bases. The CDR3 has 14 residues. Trimming cost V 4 bases and J 6 bases; bases outside gene matches: 9. CDR1 SGHNT and CDR2 YYREEE come from the germline V gene (reference sequence). CDR3 nucleotide sequence: TGTGCCAGCAGCAGAACGACAGGGGTCGGCGAGCAGTACTTC. It is translated as CASSRTTGVGEQYF.

V and J are TRBV15 and TRBJ2-5, with no clear D. The germline V gene has CDR1 LNHNV and CDR2 YYDKDF (reference sequence). The CDR3 runs to 12 residues. Between the trimmed V and J ends, which lost 1 base and 4 bases, there was a span of 4 bases. The CDR3, as DNA: TGTGCCACCAGCAGAGTGGCAGAGACCCAGTACTTC. Translation gives CATSRVAETQYF.

The genes are TRBV6-2 or TRBV6-3 and TRBJ1-3; 10 bases line up with TRBD1. Germline-derived CDR1 and CDR2 are MNHEY and SVGEGT. After removal of 5 bases from V and 2 bases from J, the junction contained 9 bases not matched to a gene. This CDR3 spans 17 amino acids. As DNA, the CDR3 is TGTGCCAGCAGTCGCCCTGGACAGGGGGAAGCTGGAAACACCATATATTTT. It is translated as CASSRPGQGEAGNTIYF.

This rearrangement joins TRBV5-4 to TRBJ1-2; 11 positions match TRBD1. Germline CDR1 reads SGHNT; CDR2 reads YYREEE (reference sequence). The trim removed 4 bases at V and 4 bases at J, leaving 15 bases unmatched. The CDR3 covers 18 residues. The CDR3 DNA is TGTGCCAGCAGCGGTCGAAACGGGACAGGGGGTTTCGTCTATGGCTACACCTTC. Translating gives CASSGRNGTGGFVYGYTF.

The chain recombines TRBV27 with TRBJ2-7; D perhaps matches TRBD1 (6 bases). CDR1 MNHEY and CDR2 SMNVEV come from the germline V gene (reference sequence). The CDR3 contains 14 residues. Trimming removed 5 bases from V and 2 bases from J, with 13 bases in between. DNA for the CDR3: TGTGCCAGCAGTGCTAGCCAGGGGCCCTACGAGCAGTACTTC. It yields the protein CASSASQGPYEQYF.

The CDR3 DNA follows: TGCGCCAGCAGCTTGGTTAGCGGGCCTTCCTACGAGCAGTACTTC. It encodes CASSLVSGPSYEQYF. The chain links TRBV5-1 to TRBJ2-7; 7 nucleotides match TRBD2. Germline V gene data show CDR1 as SGHRS and CDR2 as YFSETQ. This CDR3 contains 15 residues. Trimming removed 0 bases from V and 1 base from J; junction bases left unmatched: 4.

The CDR3 protein is CASSTTGTGLYEQYF. The CDR3 DNA is TGTGCCAGCAGTACAACCGGGACAGGGCTCTACGAGCAGTACTTC. The V and J genes are TRBV28 and TRBJ2-7; 9 bases are shared with TRBD1. The germline CDR1 and CDR2 sequences are MDHEN and SYDVKM. The length of the CDR3 is 15 residues. The V gene end was trimmed by 5 bases and the J gene end by 3 bases; junction bases not matched to a gene: 8.

The rearrangement links TRBV5-1 to TRBJ2-7; tentative D call: TRBD2 (5 bases). This CDR3 has 14 amino acids. The ends were cut back, 0 bases at V and 3 bases at J, with 10 bases in the middle. Germline loops: CDR1 SGHRS, CDR2 YFSETQ. The CDR3 here is CASSLETKGYEQYF. The DNA of the CDR3 is TGCGCCAGCAGCTTGGAGACTAAAGGCTACGAGCAGTACTTC.

The rearrangement joins TRBV4-3 to TRBJ2-7; D perhaps matches TRBD1 (6 bases). Per germline, CDR1 LGHNA and CDR2 YSLEER. V gave up 4 bases and J gave up 0 bases, with 7 bases separating them. CDR3 length equals 13 residues. For the CDR3, the DNA is TGCGCCAGCAGCCGGACAGTCTCCTACGAGCAGTACTTC. This translates into CASSRTVSYEQYF.

The rearrangement links TRBV11-3 to TRBJ2-7; D perhaps matches TRBD2 (5 bases). The length of the CDR3 is 16 residues. CDR1 and CDR2 (germline): SGHNT, YENEEA. The V and J ends lost 2 bases and 5 bases respectively, with 19 bases between them. CDR3: CASSLKASGFPHEQYF. The CDR3 DNA follows: TGTGCCAGCAGCTTAAAGGCCAGCGGATTCCCCCACGAGCAGTACTTC.

J is TRBJ1-1 and V is TRBV7-9; 8 bases match TRBD1. The CDR3 runs 17 residues. The V segment lost 5 bases and the J segment 0 bases; nucleotides outside the gene matches: 11. Germline V gives CDR1 SEHNR, CDR2 FQNEAQ (reference sequence). For the CDR3, the DNA is TGTGCCAGCAGCCCTCATCCAGGGGGCTTGTTGAACACTGAAGCTTTCTTT. Protein: CASSPHPGGLLNTEAFF.

The V call is TRBV2, the J call TRBJ1-2; 7 bases align to TRBD1. V lost 6 bases to trimming and J lost 4 bases; unmatched junction nucleotides: 8. Germline V gives CDR1 SNHLY, CDR2 FYNNEI. This CDR3 has 14 residues. The CDR3 DNA follows: TGTGCCAGCAGGGGGGACAGCCACTTCTATGGCTACACCTTC. The encoded protein is CASRGDSHFYGYTF.

This clone was observed a single time. The chain couples TRBV5-1 to TRBJ1-3, with 7 bases identical to TRBD1. Germline V gives CDR1 SGHRS, CDR2 YFSETQ. V dropped 0 bases and J dropped 4; count of bases not matched to a gene: 4. The CDR3 is 15 amino acids. The CDR3 DNA reads as TGCGCCAGCAGCTTGGATAGGGGGCGCGGAAACACCATATATTTT. This encodes CASSLDRGRGNTIYF.

This chain uses TRBV25-1 with TRBJ1-3, with D uncertain. CDR1 and CDR2 from the germline V gene are MGHDK and SYGVNS. The V gene lost 5 bases and the J gene lost 1 base, with 9 bases spanning the gap. The CDR3 contains 14 residues. CDR3 bases: TGTGCCAGCAGTCCTCCGGGTTCTGGAAACACCATATATTTT. Its translation is CASSPPGSGNTIYF.

This chain links TRBV9 with TRBJ2-3; 8 bases fit TRBD1. Looked up from germline, CDR1 is SGDLS and CDR2 is YYNGEE. V lost 3 bases to trimming and J lost 3 bases; unmatched junction nucleotides: 6. This CDR3 has 15 amino acids. In nucleotides, the CDR3 is TGTGCCAGCAGCGACGACAGGGGTAATACAGATACGCAGTATTTT. It is translated as CASSDDRGNTDTQYF.